The 6 T cell receptor beta chains given below trace back to one sample, sequenced in a study of blood T cell repertoires in COVID-19. Sequencing was performed with immunoSEQ multiplex PCR; in TCRdb, only in-frame clones are kept and a portion is missing. The sample yields 80,000 to 95,000 clones, roughly 79% seen once. Sequenced material: peripheral blood. The receptors here all came from a woman at least 80 years old with acute or convalescent COVID-19.

The V and J genes are TRBV6-1 and TRBJ2-3, with a tentative D call TRBD1 (6 bases). Trimming took off 1 base at V and 0 bases at J, with 8 bases between the two ends. Germline assignment: CDR1 MNHNS and CDR2 SASEGT. The CDR3 covers 15 residues. The CDR3 reads CASSEGDTSTDTQYF. CDR3 nucleotides: TGTGCCAGCAGTGAAGGGGACACCAGCACAGATACGCAGTATTTT.

Points on this clone: A much larger clone sits a single nucleotide away, making a read error possible. V and J are TRBV6-5 and TRBJ1-5; 7 nucleotides agree with TRBD1. The germline V gene encodes CDR1 MNHEY and CDR2 SVGAGI. There are 13 residues in the CDR3. J was trimmed by 3 bases and V by 7 bases; bases with no gene match: 3. This CDR3 is CASKGQINQPQHF. CDR3 sequence (DNA): TGTGCCAGCAAGGGACAGATCAATCAGCCCCAGCATTTT.

CDR3 DNA: TGTGCCAGCAGCTCGCCGGGGTCAAACACAGATACGCAGTATTTT. As protein: CASSSPGSNTDTQYF. The rearrangement uses TRBV5-6 and TRBJ2-3; maybe TRBD2 (5 bases). V lost 3 bases and J 2 bases, leaving 13 bases between the germline ends. The germline CDR1 and CDR2 sequences are SGHDT and YYEEEE. This CDR3 is built from 15 residues.

This clone was seen only a few times. The V and J genes are TRBV19 and TRBJ1-2, with D tentatively TRBD1 (6 bases). This CDR3 spans 14 amino acids. V was cut by 5 bases and J by 4 bases, with 14 bases left in between. The V gene's germline CDR1 is LNHDA and CDR2 SQIVND (reference sequence). The CDR3 DNA is TGTGCCAGTAGTCAGGACAGCGAAGTCTATGGCTACACCTTC. Translating gives CASSQDSEVYGYTF. Filled out from reference TRBV19 and TRBJ1-2, the complete variable domain reads DGGITQSPKYLFRKEGQNVTLSCEQNLNHDAMYWYRQDPGQGLRLIYYSQIVNDFQKGDIAEGYSVSREKKESFPLTVTSAQKNPTAFYLCASSQDSEVYGYTFGSGTRLTVV.

The chain has TRBV28 and TRBJ2-7, with no clear D. The V gene's germline CDR1 is MDHEN and CDR2 SYDVKM. V lost 6 bases to trimming and J lost 1 base, with 13 bases between them. This CDR3 has 14 amino acids. For the CDR3, the DNA is TGTGCCAGCAGCCATCATGACACTTCCTACGAGCAGTACTTC. Translated: CASSHHDTSYEQYF.

The gene calls are TRBV7-2 and TRBJ2-7; 7 bases line up with TRBD2. The trim removed 5 bases at V and 3 bases at J, leaving 7 bases unmatched. CDR1 is SGHTA and CDR2 is FQGNSA in the germline V gene. The CDR3 consists of 14 residues. The CDR3 here is CASSRDPGGYEQYF. Written as DNA, the CDR3 is TGTGCCAGCAGCAGAGACCCGGGGGGCTACGAGCAGTACTTC.